Each of the 30 T cell receptor beta chains below was sequenced from the same sample in a study of early T cells in non-severe SARS-CoV-2 infection. TCRdb ran MiXCR on the 5' RACE reads and lists one entry per CDR3 protein. Among 53,000 or so distinct CDR3 sequences listed, less than 15% were seen once. Source: whole blood, taken at baseline. The receptors originated from an adult who was a healthcare worker with PCR-confirmed SARS-CoV-2 infection or an uninfected control (not recorded which).

Ten or more counts support this clonotype. The rearrangement uses TRBV29-1 and TRBJ2-7; TRBD2 matches at 10 bases. This CDR3 is 14 amino acids long. J was trimmed by 6 bases and V by 3 bases; bases with no gene match: 8. Germline assignment: CDR1 SQVTM and CDR2 ANQGSEA. The CDR3 here is CSVEPLAGVSEQYF. The CDR3 nucleotides are TGCAGCGTTGAGCCTCTAGCGGGAGTGTCCGAGCAGTACTTC.

This clonotype was detected ten times or more. The rearrangement links TRBV28 to TRBJ2-7; 10 positions agree with TRBD2. The CDR3 extends over 15 amino acids. The V gene's germline CDR1 is MDHEN and CDR2 SYDVKM. The ends lost 6 bases at V and 3 bases at J; junction bases unmatched: 8. The CDR3 nucleotides read TGTGCCAGCAGCCCGCCCGCTAGCGGGAGCTACGAGCAGTACTTC. It encodes CASSPPASGSYEQYF.

This clonotype showed up just a few times. The chain uses TRBV20-1 and TRBJ1-1; D not certain. Trimming took 2 bases from V and 2 from J, leaving 6 bases between them. Per germline, CDR1 DFQATT and CDR2 SNEGSKA (reference sequence). CDR3 length: 12 amino acids. The CDR3 region has the DNA TGCAGTGCTAGACGGGGAAACACTGAAGCTTTCTTT. The encoded protein is CSARRGNTEAFF.

This rearrangement joins TRBV9 to TRBJ2-2, with 11 bases fitting TRBD2. Losses at the gene ends were 4 bases for V and 9 bases for J; bases not matched to a gene: 2. Germline V gene data show CDR1 as SGDLS and CDR2 as YYNGEE. The CDR3 runs to 13 residues. This CDR3 is CASSTSGSRELFF. The CDR3 DNA sequence: TGTGCCAGCAGCACTAGCGGGAGTAGGGAGCTGTTTTTT.

This clonotype was observed once. The V and J genes are TRBV7-2 and TRBJ2-7; TRBD2 agrees at 7 bases. This CDR3 contains 15 residues. J lost 5 bases, V lost 3 bases, and 10 bases had no gene match. CDR1 and CDR2 (germline): SGHTA, FQGNSA. CDR3 sequence reads: CASSFRLRENNEQYF. The CDR3 bases are TGTGCCAGCAGCTTCCGATTGCGGGAGAACAACGAGCAGTACTTC.

This clonotype occurred a few times. The chain uses TRBV29-1 and TRBJ2-7; 8 bases agree with TRBD1. The CDR3 is 13 amino acids. The V segment lost 7 bases and the J segment 3 bases; nucleotides outside the gene matches: 8. The germline CDR1 and CDR2 sequences are SQVTM and ANQGSEA. CDR3 sequence (DNA): TGCAGCGCCCGACAGGGGTCTAACTACGAGCAGTACTTC. Its protein is CSARQGSNYEQYF.

The chain joins TRBV6-5 to TRBJ2-7, with 11 bases identical to TRBD2. The germline gives CDR1 MNHEY, CDR2 SVGAGI. V shed 8 bases, J shed 3 bases, and the junction held 6 bases outside the gene matches. The CDR3 loop spans 14 amino acids. The chain's CDR3 is CASGGTSGHYEQYF. CDR3 DNA: TGTGCCAGCGGGGGGACTAGCGGTCACTACGAGCAGTACTTC.

This clonotype was counted between two and nine times. V usage is TRBV3-1 and J usage is TRBJ2-1; no definite D call. Germline V gives CDR1 LGHDT, CDR2 YNNKEL (reference sequence). This CDR3 has 16 amino acids. The ends were cut back, 4 bases at V and 5 bases at J, with 18 bases in the middle. The CDR3 loop is CASSRADHDSNNEQFF. CDR3 bases: TGTGCCAGCAGCCGGGCGGACCACGATTCTAACAATGAGCAGTTCTTC.

This clonotype came up many times. The rearrangement uses TRBV28 and TRBJ2-7; D is unresolved. CDR1 MDHEN and CDR2 SYDVKM come from the germline V gene. The CDR3 consists of 14 residues. V was shortened by 6 bases and J by 3 bases, with 15 bases between the two germline ends. CDR3: CASRGQVQGYEQYF. The CDR3 DNA reads as TGTGCCAGCAGGGGCCAGGTACAAGGCTACGAGCAGTACTTC.

The table lists this clonotype with a few counts. The chain couples TRBV9 to TRBJ2-1; perhaps TRBD2 as D (5 bases). CDR1 is SGDLS and CDR2 is YYNGEE in the germline V gene. The V end lost 1 base, the J end lost 1 base, and 12 bases lay between the germline ends. The CDR3 extends over 16 amino acids. CDR3 sequence reads: CASSVLSSRSYNEQFF. As DNA, the CDR3 is TGTGCCAGCAGCGTATTGTCTAGCCGTTCCTACAATGAGCAGTTCTTC.

This clonotype was seen at least ten times. This sequence joins TRBV11-2 and TRBJ2-3; D is undetermined. The CDR3 sequence is 16 residues long. V shed 5 bases and J shed 2 bases, with 17 bases lying between them. Germline lookup yields CDR1 SGHAT and CDR2 FQNNGV. CDR3 sequence: CASSPQYYSLTDTQYF. The CDR3, as DNA: TGTGCCAGCAGCCCACAGTACTATAGCCTCACAGATACGCAGTATTTT.

This clonotype showed up just a few times. The chain combines TRBV7-2 with TRBJ2-1; 9 bases are shared with TRBD2. The CDR3 is made up of 15 amino acids. Unmatched junction bases numbered 7, after V lost 2 bases and J lost 8 bases. Per germline, CDR1 SGHTA and CDR2 FQGNSA. The CDR3 sequence is CASSLQPSGMDEQFF. The DNA for the CDR3 is TGTGCCAGCAGCTTACAGCCTAGCGGGATGGATGAGCAGTTCTTC.

This clonotype was detected once. The CDR3 region has the DNA TGTGCCAGTAGTATGACGGTGGCAACTAATGAAAAACTGTTTTTT. Its translation: CASSMTVATNEKLFF. The rearrangement links TRBV19 to TRBJ1-4, with D unresolved. Germline V gives CDR1 LNHDA, CDR2 SQIVND (reference sequence). The CDR3 runs 15 residues. V was cut by 3 bases and J by 0 bases, with 8 bases left in between.

The chain combines TRBV7-6 with TRBJ1-1, with 9 positions matching TRBD1. J lost 11 bases, V lost 4 bases, and 5 bases had no gene match. The length of the CDR3 is 12 residues. Germline CDR1 and CDR2: SGHVS and FNYEAQ. As DNA, the CDR3 is TGTGCCAGCAGCTCTGGACAGGGGAAGGCTTTCTTT. Translating gives CASSSGQGKAFF.

This clonotype was detected many times. The genes are TRBV20-1 and TRBJ2-3, with TRBD2 matching over 7 bases. From germline, CDR1 is DFQATT and CDR2 SNEGSKA (reference sequence). J lost 1 base, V lost 3 bases, and 4 bases had no gene match. The CDR3 sequence is 14 residues long. The DNA of the CDR3 is TGCAGTGCTAGGGGGCTAGCGGGCACAGATACGCAGTATTTT. Its translation: CSARGLAGTDTQYF.

By share, this clonotype ranks as medium-sized. This rearrangement joins TRBV6-6 to TRBJ2-7; 15 nucleotides line up with TRBD2. This CDR3 spans 18 amino acids. The junction had 11 bases not matched to a gene; V was cut back by 6 bases and J by 2 bases. CDR1 and CDR2 (germline): MNHNY, SVGAGI (reference sequence). The chain's CDR3 is CASSYLGLAGGITYEQYF. As DNA, the CDR3 is TGTGCCAGCAGCTACCTCGGACTAGCGGGAGGGATCACCTACGAGCAGTACTTC.

This clonotype turned up a few times. The chain uses TRBV25-1 and TRBJ1-4; D may be TRBD1 (5 bases). CDR1 and CDR2 (germline): MGHDK, SYGVNS. V lost 1 base, J lost 8 bases, and 17 bases lay in between. This CDR3 has 16 amino acids. Here the CDR3 DNA reads TGTGCCAGCAGTGAATCCCCACAGGCCCGTCACGAAAAACTGTTTTTT. Protein product: CASSESPQARHEKLFF.

This clonotype was seen ten or more times. The J gene is TRBJ2-7, the V gene TRBV11-2, with TRBD1 matching 7 bases. J gave up 3 bases and V 4 bases, and 15 bases lay outside the gene matches. This CDR3 region has 17 residues. Germline values: CDR1 SGHAT, CDR2 FQNNGV. CDR3 coding DNA: TGTGCCAGCAGCTCGACTCCGACCGGGACAGTCTACTACGAGCAGTACTTC. Translating gives CASSSTPTGTVYYEQYF.

The chain employs TRBV4-3 and TRBJ2-3, with TRBD2 matching 7 bases. CDR1 and CDR2 (germline): LGHNA, YSLEER. J lost 2 bases, V lost 4 bases, and 9 bases had no gene match. The CDR3 has 16 residues. CDR3 residues: CASSPQTAGYTDTQYF. Written as DNA, the CDR3 is TGCGCCAGCAGCCCCCAAACAGCGGGATACACAGATACGCAGTATTTT.

The chain uses TRBV11-3 and TRBJ2-1; unclear D gene. Germline V gives CDR1 SGHNT, CDR2 YENEEA. The CDR3 loop spans 13 amino acids. V was pared by 2 bases and J by 5 bases, with 7 bases between. The CDR3 DNA reads TGTGCCAGCAGCTTATATGGGGACAATGAGCAGTTCTTC. It is translated as CASSLYGDNEQFF.

The genes are TRBV11-2 and TRBJ2-1, with a tentative D call TRBD1 (6 bases). The CDR3 contains 15 residues. Germline-derived CDR1 and CDR2 are SGHAT and FQNNGV. Trimming stripped 8 bases from V and 9 bases from J, with 23 bases between. The CDR3 reads CASRTSGTDRGEQFF. The CDR3, as DNA: TGTGCCAGCCGGACAAGTGGGACGGACAGAGGTGAGCAGTTCTTC.

This clonotype was observed a few times. The V and J genes are TRBV6-2 or TRBV6-3 and TRBJ2-3; the match to TRBD1 covers 8 bases. V was clipped by 4 bases and J by 5 bases; unmatched bases: 5. This CDR3 spans 14 amino acids. Germline V CDR1 and CDR2: MNHEY, SVGEGT. This CDR3 is CASSSLDRGDTQYF. CDR3 nucleotide sequence: TGTGCCAGCAGTTCGCTCGACAGGGGAGATACGCAGTATTTT.

Points on this clonotype: Compared with germline, one end of the junction differs, possibly owing to a read error. The CDR3 is CASSPGFQENQYF. The CDR3 nucleotides read TGTGCCAGCAGTCCCGGGTTCCAAGAGAACCAGTACTTC. The genes are TRBV12-3 or TRBV12-4 and TRBJ2-5; no reliable D call. The CDR3 covers 13 residues.

This clonotype was observed many times. CDR3 sequence (DNA): TGCAGTGCGGTCGAGGGGGCCGGGCCCCAGCATTTT. Its translation: CSAVEGAGPQHF. The V gene is TRBV20-1, the J gene TRBJ1-5; 7 bases align to TRBD1. The V and J ends lost 6 bases and 9 bases, in that order; junction bases with no gene match: 8. This CDR3 contains 12 residues. Looked up from germline, CDR1 is DFQATT and CDR2 is SNEGSKA (reference sequence).

This chain uses TRBV10-2 with TRBJ1-1; no firm D call. Germline CDR1 and CDR2: WSHSY and SAAADI. This CDR3 has 13 residues. V lost 8 bases and J lost 2, with 12 bases in between. The CDR3: CASSESANTEAFF. CDR3 bases: TGCGCCAGCTCTGAGAGTGCCAACACTGAAGCTTTCTTT.

The chain is built from TRBV7-6 and TRBJ2-1; 13 bases match TRBD2. Germline V CDR1 and CDR2: SGHVS, FNYEAQ. V trimming: 5 bases; J trimming: 4 bases; junction bases outside the gene matches: 2. The CDR3 has 15 residues. In DNA form, the CDR3 reads TGTGCCAGCAGCGGGACTAGCGGGGCATACAATGAGCAGTTCTTC. Translation gives CASSGTSGAYNEQFF. The entire variable domain, with the rest obtained from reference TRBV7-6 and TRBJ2-1, is as follows: GAGVSQSPRYKVTKRGQDVALRCDPISGHVSLYWYRQALGQGPEFLTYFNYEAQQDKSGLPNDRFSAERPEGSISTLTIQRTEQRDSAMYRCASSGTSGAYNEQFFGPGTRLTVL.

This clonotype appeared many times. This rearrangement joins TRBV11-2 to TRBJ1-2; D is uncertain. Germline-derived CDR1 and CDR2 are SGHAT and FQNNGV. With 5 bases removed from V and 4 bases from J, the gap between germline ends came to 17 bases. The CDR3 contains 15 residues. CDR3 sequence reads: CASSMDYLDPYGYTF. The CDR3 region has the DNA TGTGCCAGCAGCATGGACTATCTCGACCCCTATGGCTACACCTTC.

In its sample, this clonotype was seen many times. This sequence joins TRBV5-1 and TRBJ2-7; 11 bases are shared with TRBD2. CDR1 and CDR2 from the germline V gene are SGHRS and YFSETQ. The CDR3 has 15 amino acids. After removal of 4 bases from V and 2 bases from J, the junction contained 5 bases not matched to a gene. In nucleotides, the CDR3 is TGCGCCAGCAGCCCAATAGCGGGAGGGCCCTACGAGCAGTACTTC. Residues: CASSPIAGGPYEQYF.

This clonotype was observed a few times. The chain uses TRBV7-2 and TRBJ2-7; D is perhaps TRBD1 (6 bases). The V and J ends lost 9 bases and 4 bases respectively, with 13 bases between them. The CDR3 runs 12 residues. From germline, CDR1 is SGHTA and CDR2 FQGNSA. CDR3 sequence: CASRTAGYEQYF. CDR3 DNA: TGTGCCAGTCGGACAGCCGGATACGAGCAGTACTTC.

The rearrangement joins TRBV29-1 to TRBJ2-1, with 7 nucleotides matching TRBD1. J lost 6 bases, V lost 6 bases, and 8 bases had no gene match. The CDR3 loop spans 13 amino acids. The germline gives CDR1 SQVTM, CDR2 ANQGSEA. The CDR3 loop reads CSVGGAGGNEQFF. CDR3 nucleotides: TGCAGCGTGGGCGGAGCAGGGGGCAATGAGCAGTTCTTC.